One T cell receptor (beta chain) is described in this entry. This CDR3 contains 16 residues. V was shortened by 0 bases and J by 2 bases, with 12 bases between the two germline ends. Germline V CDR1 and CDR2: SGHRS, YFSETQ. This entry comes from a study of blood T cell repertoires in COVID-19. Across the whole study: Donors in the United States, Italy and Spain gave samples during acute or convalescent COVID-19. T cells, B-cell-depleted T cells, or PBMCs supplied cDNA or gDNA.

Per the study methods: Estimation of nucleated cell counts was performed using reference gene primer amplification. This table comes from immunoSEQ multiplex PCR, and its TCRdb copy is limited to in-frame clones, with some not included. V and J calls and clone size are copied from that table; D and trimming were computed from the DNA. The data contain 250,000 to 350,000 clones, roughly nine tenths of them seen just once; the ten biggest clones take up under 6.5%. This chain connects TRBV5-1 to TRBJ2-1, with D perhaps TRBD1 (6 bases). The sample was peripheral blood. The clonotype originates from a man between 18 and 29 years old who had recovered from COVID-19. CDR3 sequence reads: CASSLVRQVAYNEQFF. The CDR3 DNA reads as TGCGCCAGCAGCTTGGTCAGACAGGTTGCCTACAATGAGCAGTTCTTC.